The 32 T cell receptor beta chains below come from one sample, sequenced in a study of cytomegalovirus exposure and HLA in healthy donors. Researchers ran the PCR with 60 Vbeta and 13 Jbeta primers. Clones were read by immunoSEQ multiplex PCR, and TCRdb kept only the in-frame ones, dropping some. The data contain 200,000 or so clones, 75% to 80% of them seen just once; the ten biggest clones take up roughly 2.1%. The sequencing sample was made of PBMCs. Receptors originate from a woman younger than 45 in good health and CMV-seropositive.

This chain connects TRBV29-1 to TRBJ1-1; D may be TRBD1 (6 bases). V was shortened by 2 bases and J by 2 bases, with 15 bases between the two germline ends. There are 15 residues in the CDR3. Germline V gene lookup returns CDR1 SQVTM and CDR2 ANQGSEA. The CDR3 sequence: CSVERDRDKNTEAFF. The CDR3 nucleotides read TGCAGCGTTGAACGGGACCGGGACAAAAACACTGAAGCTTTCTTT.

The genes are TRBV7-9 and TRBJ1-1; 9 bases are shared with TRBD1. This CDR3 spans 15 amino acids. V gave up 1 base and J gave up 10 bases; unmatched junction bases: 10. Germline V gene data show CDR1 as SEHNR and CDR2 as FQNEAQ (reference sequence). The CDR3 protein is CASSLVTGGDQGAFF. The CDR3 DNA reads TGTGCCAGCAGCTTAGTAACAGGGGGCGATCAGGGAGCTTTCTTT.

This clone was found a few times. The V gene is TRBV7-9, the J gene TRBJ1-4; TRBD1 might be the D (6 bases). The CDR3 totals 15 residues. V dropped 1 base and J dropped 6 bases, with 12 bases sitting between them. Germline V gives CDR1 SEHNR, CDR2 FQNEAQ (reference sequence). The CDR3 DNA reads TGTGCCAGCAGCTTAGGACAGGTGTTCTATGAAAAACTGTTTTTT. Amino acid sequence: CASSLGQVFYEKLFF.

The chain recombines TRBV5-1 with TRBJ2-7; D unresolved. Germline-derived CDR1 and CDR2 are SGHRS and YFSETQ. This CDR3 is built from 14 residues. V lost 2 bases, J lost 3 bases, and 12 bases lay in between. The CDR3 is CASSFRDGDYEQYF. As DNA, the CDR3 is TGCGCCAGCAGCTTCCGAGACGGAGACTACGAGCAGTACTTC.

The J gene is TRBJ2-3, the V gene TRBV29-1, with a possible D match to TRBD1 (5 bases). Germline V lookup: CDR1 SQVTM, CDR2 ANQGSEA. The V end was cut by 7 bases, the J end by 0 bases, with 8 bases between. The CDR3 is 12 residues long. As DNA, the CDR3 is TGCAGCGCTGACAGTAGCACAGATACGCAGTATTTT. It is translated as CSADSSTDTQYF.

This sequence joins TRBV5-1 and TRBJ2-5, with a tentative D call TRBD2 (6 bases). This CDR3 comprises 15 residues. Germline CDR1 is SGHRS and CDR2 is YFSETQ. In DNA, the CDR3 is TGCGCGAGTACCGGGACTGGATGGGGCCAAGAGACCCAGTACTTC. Protein product: CASTGTGWGQETQYF.

The CDR3 loop reads CASKGGSYEQYF. In DNA form, the CDR3 reads TGTGCCAGCAAAGGGGGCTCCTACGAGCAGTACTTC. The gene calls are TRBV6-6 and TRBJ2-7; D possibly corresponds to TRBD1 (6 bases). The V gene lost 7 bases and the J gene lost 0 bases, with 7 bases spanning the gap. This CDR3 has 12 residues. In germline, CDR1 is MNHNY, CDR2 SVGAGI (reference sequence).

V is TRBV19 and J is TRBJ2-2; 11 bases fit TRBD2. Germline-derived CDR1 and CDR2 are LNHDA and SQIVND (reference sequence). The CDR3 runs to 16 residues. The junction had 6 bases not matched to a gene; V was cut back by 6 bases and J by 3 bases. In nucleotides, the CDR3 is TGTGCCAGTAGCGGGACTAGCGGTTCTTACACCGGGGAGCTGTTTTTT. Translation gives CASSGTSGSYTGELFF.

The rearrangement uses TRBV30 and TRBJ1-1, with TRBD1 as a possible D gene (5 bases). CDR3 length: 12 amino acids. V lost 5 bases and J 2 bases, leaving 9 bases between the germline ends. Per germline, CDR1 GTSNPN and CDR2 SVGIG (reference sequence). CDR3 in DNA: TGTGCCTGGGCGCAGGGAAACACTGAAGCTTTCTTT. Translated: CAWAQGNTEAFF.

This clone was seen a few times. The same CDR3 also results from other DNA sequences found in this sample. The chain joins TRBV2 to TRBJ2-1; 7 nucleotides agree with TRBD1. The CDR3 spans 13 residues. The V gene's germline CDR1 is SNHLY and CDR2 FYNNEI. The trim removed 6 bases at V and 7 bases at J, leaving 6 bases unmatched. CDR3 loop: CASRQGQENEQFF. CDR3 coding DNA: TGTGCCAGCAGACAAGGACAGGAGAATGAGCAGTTCTTC.

The chain couples TRBV6-5 to TRBJ1-5; a weak D match, TRBD1 (6 bases). The germline V gene has CDR1 MNHEY and CDR2 SVGAGI. The CDR3 has 15 residues. The V end lost 4 bases, the J end lost 2 bases, and 12 bases lay between the germline ends. This CDR3 is CASSSRGEGNQPQHF. The CDR3 DNA reads TGTGCCAGCAGTTCCAGGGGCGAGGGCAATCAGCCCCAGCATTTT.

V gene TRBV7-3 combines with J gene TRBJ2-5; tentative D call: TRBD1 (5 bases). Looked up from germline, CDR1 is SGHTA and CDR2 is FQGTGA. The V end lost 5 bases, the J end lost 6 bases, and 16 bases lay between the germline ends. CDR3 size: 14 residues. CDR3 in DNA: TGTGCCAGCAGCAACCAAGGGGAAAAAAAGACCCAGTACTTC. As protein: CASSNQGEKKTQYF.

V usage is TRBV6-5 and J usage is TRBJ1-1, with 7 nucleotides matching TRBD1. Germline V gene lookup returns CDR1 MNHEY and CDR2 SVGAGI. The CDR3 covers 15 residues. V was pared by 5 bases and J by 1 base, with 7 bases of the junction left unmatched. The CDR3 DNA follows: TGTGCCAGCAGTCCAGGGACAGTGAGGAACACTGAAGCTTTCTTT. This encodes CASSPGTVRNTEAFF.

The chain carries TRBV5-1 and TRBJ2-7, with 7 positions matching TRBD1. Germline CDR1 SGHRS, CDR2 YFSETQ. After removal of 4 bases from V and 2 bases from J, the junction contained 9 bases not matched to a gene. The CDR3 totals 15 residues. The CDR3, as DNA: TGCGCCAGCAGCACTGGACAGGTCCTCCCCTACGAGCAGTACTTC. As protein: CASSTGQVLPYEQYF.

In its sample, this clone was seen a few times. The chain links TRBV6-5 to TRBJ2-3; TRBD2 matches at 9 bases. Losses at the gene ends were 0 bases for V and 6 bases for J; bases not matched to a gene: 4. This CDR3 has 15 residues. Looked up from germline, CDR1 is MNHEY and CDR2 is SVGAGI. CDR3 residues: CASSYSPSGVDTQYF. In DNA form, the CDR3 reads TGTGCCAGCAGTTACTCGCCTAGCGGGGTGGATACGCAGTATTTT.

This clone occurred once. The chain employs TRBV19 and TRBJ2-7; weak D call: TRBD1 (6 bases). The CDR3 runs to 13 residues. Trimming cost V 3 bases and J 7 bases, with 13 bases left between them. Germline V gene lookup returns CDR1 LNHDA and CDR2 SQIVND (reference sequence). Here the CDR3 reads CASSISTGTEQYF. The CDR3 DNA follows: TGTGCCAGTAGTATCTCGACAGGTACTGAGCAGTACTTC.

This rearrangement joins TRBV4-3 to TRBJ2-3; a weak D match, TRBD2 (6 bases). Germline-derived CDR1 and CDR2 are LGHNA and YSLEER. V was cut by 1 base and J by 5 bases, with 10 bases left in between. CDR3 length: 14 residues. The CDR3 coding sequence is TGCGCCAGCAGCCAAGCACTGGGGGGAGATACGCAGTATTTT. Its translation: CASSQALGGDTQYF.

The chain's CDR3 is CASMFGRGQRGTDTQYF. Here the CDR3 DNA reads TGTGCCAGCATGTTTGGAAGAGGGCAGCGCGGCACAGATACGCAGTATTTT. The chain has TRBV6-8 and TRBJ2-3, with D tentatively TRBD2 (5 bases). Trimming removed 7 bases from V and 1 base from J, with 21 bases in between. Germline loops: CDR1 MNHGY, CDR2 SAAAGT. The CDR3 covers 17 residues.

V usage is TRBV4-3 and J usage is TRBJ2-1; the match to TRBD2 covers 11 bases. The CDR3 spans 16 residues. J gave up 3 bases and V 3 bases, and 4 bases lay outside the gene matches. Germline loops: CDR1 LGHNA, CDR2 YSLEER. CDR3 DNA sequence: TGCGCCAGCAGCCAGAGGACTAGCGGGCTCTACAATGAGCAGTTCTTC. Its protein product is CASSQRTSGLYNEQFF.

The chain employs TRBV7-6 and TRBJ2-5, with 8 bases lining up with TRBD1. The CDR3 is made up of 15 amino acids. V trimming: 8 bases; J trimming: 5 bases; junction bases outside the gene matches: 13. Germline values: CDR1 SGHVS, CDR2 FNYEAQ. As DNA, the CDR3 is TGTGCCAGCGCAGGGCAGGGGGCCCGCGCGGAGACCCAGTACTTC. Translating it yields CASAGQGARAETQYF.

This clone appeared a few times. This sequence joins TRBV7-8 and TRBJ2-7, with D possibly matching TRBD2 (5 bases). The CDR3 is 13 residues long. Per the germline V gene, CDR1 is SGHVS and CDR2 is FQNEAQ. V lost 5 bases and J 3 bases, leaving 11 bases between the germline ends. Here the CDR3 DNA reads TGTGCCAGCAGCCCTACCGGGAACTACGAGCAGTACTTC. This translates into CASSPTGNYEQYF.

The rearrangement uses TRBV6-6 and TRBJ1-2; TRBD1 matches 9 bases. CDR1 is MNHNY and CDR2 is SVGAGI in the germline V gene (reference sequence). Trimming took 2 bases from V and 0 from J; bases not matched to a gene: 4. The CDR3 is 16 residues long. Here the CDR3 reads CASSYTGTGTNYGYTF. As DNA, the CDR3 is TGTGCCAGCAGTTACACCGGGACAGGGACTAACTATGGCTACACCTTC.

This chain connects TRBV28 to TRBJ1-5, with 8 bases that match TRBD1. Looked up from germline, CDR1 is MDHEN and CDR2 is SYDVKM. V lost 2 bases to trimming and J lost 1 base; unmatched junction nucleotides: 4. This CDR3 is built from 16 residues. The DNA for the CDR3 is TGTGCCAGCAGTTTAGACAGGGGAGGCAGCAATCAGCCCCAGCATTTT. It yields the protein CASSLDRGGSNQPQHF.

The chain recombines TRBV2 with TRBJ2-3; 11 bases are shared with TRBD2. Looked up from germline, CDR1 is SNHLY and CDR2 is FYNNEI. The CDR3 extends over 16 amino acids. Losses at the gene ends were 5 bases for V and 0 bases for J; bases not matched to a gene: 4. The CDR3 protein is CASSLLAGASTDTQYF. The CDR3, as DNA: TGTGCCAGCAGTCTACTAGCGGGGGCAAGCACAGATACGCAGTATTTT.

The V gene is TRBV7-9, the J gene TRBJ2-1, with 8 bases lining up with TRBD1. V was clipped by 5 bases and J by 3 bases; unmatched bases: 9. This CDR3 spans 16 amino acids. CDR1 is SEHNR and CDR2 is FQNEAQ in the germline V gene (reference sequence). The CDR3 DNA sequence: TGTGCCAGCAGCCCTGACAGGGGATCCGACTACAATGAGCAGTTCTTC. This codes for CASSPDRGSDYNEQFF.

The chain joins TRBV5-1 to TRBJ2-3; D ambiguous. Germline loops: CDR1 SGHRS, CDR2 YFSETQ. The CDR3 sequence is 14 residues long. Trimming removed 1 base from V and 2 bases from J, with 8 bases in between. Here the CDR3 reads CASSLRGPTDTQYF. CDR3 nucleotides: TGCGCCAGCAGCTTGAGAGGCCCCACAGATACGCAGTATTTT.

V is TRBV7-9 and J is TRBJ2-7; unclear D gene. The CDR3 has 15 residues. V lost 3 bases to trimming and J lost 3 bases, with 15 bases between them. Germline V CDR1 and CDR2: SEHNR, FQNEAQ (reference sequence). CDR3 DNA sequence: TGTGCCAGCAGCTTTACTGGCGGCATAAACTACGAGCAGTACTTC. Translated, it gives CASSFTGGINYEQYF.

The V and J genes are TRBV5-4 and TRBJ2-5; maybe TRBD1 (6 bases). The CDR3 consists of 14 residues. V shed 3 bases and J shed 4 bases, with 13 bases lying between them. Per the germline V gene, CDR1 is SGHNT and CDR2 is YYREEE (reference sequence). As DNA, the CDR3 is TGTGCCAGCAGCTCCCCGGGACAACTAGAGACCCAGTACTTC. This translates into CASSSPGQLETQYF.

DNA for the CDR3: TGTGCCAGCGCCACAGGGAGTTATCAGCCCCAGCATTTT. Translating gives CASATGSYQPQHF. V usage is TRBV28 and J usage is TRBJ1-5; possible D gene TRBD1, 6 bases. V shed 8 bases and J shed 5 bases, with 13 bases lying between them. Germline V gives CDR1 MDHEN, CDR2 SYDVKM. The CDR3 extends over 13 amino acids.

For this clone: Additional DNA sequences in this sample encode the identical CDR3. The chain is built from TRBV7-3 and TRBJ1-1, with D unresolved. This CDR3 region has 13 residues. Germline V lookup: CDR1 SGHTA, CDR2 FQGTGA. The germline V and J ends were trimmed by 4 bases and 1 base, with 7 bases remaining between them. DNA of the CDR3: TGTGCCAGCAGCTCCCAGGAGAACACTGAAGCTTTCTTT. This gives the protein CASSSQENTEAFF.

This clone was found once. In nucleotides, the CDR3 is TGTGCCAGCAGCCAAGTAGTCTCCTACAATGAGCAGTTCTTC. It encodes CASSQVVSYNEQFF. The chain has TRBV14 and TRBJ2-1; D is unclear. The germline gives CDR1 SGHDN, CDR2 FVKESK. The CDR3 covers 14 residues. V was cut by 1 base and J by 0 bases, with 4 bases left in between. The entire variable domain, with the rest obtained from reference TRBV14 and TRBJ2-1, is as follows: EAGVTQFPSHSVIEKGQTVTLRCDPISGHDNLYWYRRVMGKEIKFLLHFVKESKQDESGMPNNRFLAERTGGTYSTLKVQPAELEDSGVYFCASSQVVSYNEQFFGPGTRLTVL.

V gene TRBV5-1 combines with J gene TRBJ2-6; 8 bases map to TRBD2. The CDR3 is made up of 17 amino acids. Germline V lookup: CDR1 SGHRS, CDR2 YFSETQ. V was pared by 6 bases and J by 2 bases, with 10 bases of the junction left unmatched. Here the CDR3 reads CASTLREGAAGANVLTF. CDR3 coding DNA: TGCGCCAGCACCCTCCGGGAGGGAGCCGCTGGGGCCAACGTCCTGACTTTC. The full variable domain, completed using reference TRBV5-1 and TRBJ2-6, is KAGVTQTPRYLIKTRGQQVTLSCSPISGHRSVSWYQQTPGQGLQFLFEYFSETQRNKGNFPGRFSGRQFSNSRSEMNVSTLELGDSALYLCASTLREGAAGANVLTFGAGSRLTVL.